This T cell receptor (beta chain) was sequenced during a study of neurological immune-mediated disorders. One entry per CDR3 protein, called by TCRdb with MiXCR from the 5' RACE reads. The sample has about 27,000 distinct CDR3 sequences, over 20% seen once. V was pared by 4 bases and J by 4 bases, with 17 bases between. This CDR3 spans 15 amino acids. Germline values: CDR1 DFQATT, CDR2 SNEGSKA (reference sequence). The study, taken as a whole, reports: Expanded clones shared no CDR3 amino acid sequences across subjects, suggesting private repertoires in all groups.

As for this clonotype: Its antigen is unknown.

The rearrangement uses TRBV20-1 and TRBJ2-1, with D perhaps being TRBD1 or TRBD2 (6 bases each). Sequencing was done on a sample of PBMCs. This TCR came from a woman aged 60-70 years in good health. The chain's CDR3 is CSATIRGARYNEQFF. Written as DNA, the CDR3 is TGCAGTGCTACAATAAGGGGGGCGCGGTACAATGAGCAGTTCTTC.